This T cell receptor (beta chain) was retrieved from a study of blood T cell repertoires in COVID-19. Study-wide context: COVID-19 samples from acute and convalescent phases originated in the United States, Italy and Spain. PBMCs, B-cell-depleted T cells, or T cells were the source of the cDNA or gDNA that made up the material.

Original handling: For nucleated cells, counts were estimated from reference gene primer amplification. The data were produced by immunoSEQ multiplex PCR, yet TCRdb's version contains in-frame clones alone and is incomplete. The V and J calls and clone size were taken over from that table, and D and trimming were inferred from the DNA. Among about 300,000 clones listed, 80% to 90% were seen once. The V gene's germline CDR1 is MNHEY and CDR2 SVGAGI. The CDR3 is 15 amino acids. V was pared by 6 bases and J by 3 bases, with 10 bases of the junction left unmatched. This clone came up once. The sequenced sample was peripheral blood. This sequence joins TRBV6-5 and TRBJ2-7; 8 bases line up with TRBD1. This TCR was recovered from a man younger than 30 who had recovered from COVID-19. This CDR3 reads CASRPPTGANYEQYF. The CDR3 DNA reads as TGTGCCAGCAGACCCCCGACAGGGGCTAACTACGAGCAGTACTTC.